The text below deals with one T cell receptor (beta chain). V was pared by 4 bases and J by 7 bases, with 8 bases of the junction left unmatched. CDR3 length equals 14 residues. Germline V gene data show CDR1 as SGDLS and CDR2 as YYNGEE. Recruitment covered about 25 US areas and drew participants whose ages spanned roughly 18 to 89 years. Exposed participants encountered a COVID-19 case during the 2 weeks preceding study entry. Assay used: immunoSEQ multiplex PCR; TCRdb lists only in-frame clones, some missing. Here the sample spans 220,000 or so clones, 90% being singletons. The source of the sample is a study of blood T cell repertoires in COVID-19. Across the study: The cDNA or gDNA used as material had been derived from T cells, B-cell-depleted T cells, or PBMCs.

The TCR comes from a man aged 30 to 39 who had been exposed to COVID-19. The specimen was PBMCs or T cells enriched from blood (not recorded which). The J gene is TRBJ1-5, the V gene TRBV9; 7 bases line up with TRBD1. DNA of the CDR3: TGTGCCAGCAGCCTCAGACAGGGAGGCCAGCCCCAGCATTTT. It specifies CASSLRQGGQPQHF.